This TCR beta chain was profiled in a study of blood T cells in healthy people across ages. Study at large: About one barcoded TCR beta cDNA was captured per two T cells. Findings of the study overall: There were more naive CD4+ cells and higher diversity in long-lived donors than in aged donors. With age, beta diversity per million T cells declined roughly linearly, significantly by 30 to 40.

This CDR3 has 11 residues. The ends were cut back, 7 bases at V and 4 bases at J, with 8 bases in the middle. Germline values: CDR1 MDHEN, CDR2 SYDVKM. A note on this clonotype: Its antigen remains unidentified.

Isolation of PBMCs gave at least 6.5 million cells per sample. A second PCR of 7 to 11 cycles used a sample-barcoded 5' primer and a J-beta primer mix. TCRdb called the 5' RACE reads again in MiXCR, with one record for every CDR3 protein. Of some 640,000 distinct CDR3 sequences in the sample, around half were seen once. This chain uses TRBV28 with TRBJ2-7; D remains ambiguous. The sequence came from a woman aged 60-75 years in good health. Material: blood. The CDR3 is CASTLGYEQYF. As DNA, the CDR3 is TGTGCCAGCACATTGGGGTACGAGCAGTACTTC.